This T cell receptor (beta chain) originates from a study of response to subunit inactivated influenza vaccine. V lost 6 bases to trimming and J lost 3 bases, with 19 bases between them. Germline-derived CDR1 and CDR2 are SQVTM and ANQGSEA. The length of the CDR3 is 15 residues. Overall study results and limits: A suggestion made by the authors is that each seasonal influenza vaccination recruits few new T cells.

On this clonotype: Its target is not known.

Each CDR3 protein gets one entry after TCRdb re-called the RT-PCR reads with MiXCR. The sample records 500,000 to 650,000 distinct CDR3 sequences, about 8% being singletons. This clonotype was obtained from a man between 45 and 75 years old who received an inactivated influenza vaccine. V usage is TRBV29-1 and J usage is TRBJ2-3; TRBD2 might be the D (6 bases). The material was PBMCs from blood, obtained around 25 months after vaccination. CDR3 protein: CSVGGSGGGTDTQYF. The CDR3 DNA sequence: TGCAGCGTGGGGGGTAGCGGAGGAGGGACAGATACGCAGTATTTT.